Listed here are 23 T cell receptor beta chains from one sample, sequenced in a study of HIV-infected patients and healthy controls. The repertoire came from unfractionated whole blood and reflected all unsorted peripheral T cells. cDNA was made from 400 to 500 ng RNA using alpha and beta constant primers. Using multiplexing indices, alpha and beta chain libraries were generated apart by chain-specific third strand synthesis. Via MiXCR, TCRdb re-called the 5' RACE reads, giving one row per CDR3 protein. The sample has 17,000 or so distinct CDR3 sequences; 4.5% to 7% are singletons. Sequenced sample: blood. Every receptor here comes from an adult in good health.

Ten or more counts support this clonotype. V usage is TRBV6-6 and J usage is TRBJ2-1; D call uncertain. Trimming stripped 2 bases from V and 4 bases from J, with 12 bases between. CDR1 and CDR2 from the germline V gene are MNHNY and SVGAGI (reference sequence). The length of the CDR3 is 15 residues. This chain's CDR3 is CASSYRSGEYNEQFF. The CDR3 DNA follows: TGTGCCAGCAGTTACAGGTCGGGCGAGTACAATGAGCAGTTCTTC.

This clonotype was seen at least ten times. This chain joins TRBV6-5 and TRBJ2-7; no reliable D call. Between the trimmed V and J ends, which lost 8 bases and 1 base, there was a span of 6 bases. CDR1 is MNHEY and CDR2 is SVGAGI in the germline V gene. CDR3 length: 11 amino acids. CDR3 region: CASGVSYEQYF. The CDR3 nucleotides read TGTGCCAGCGGGGTGTCCTACGAGCAGTACTTC.

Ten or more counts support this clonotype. CDR3 sequence reads: CASSLAGSNTEAFF. CDR3 coding DNA: TGTGCCAGCAGCTTAGCGGGGTCAAACACTGAAGCTTTCTTT. The V call is TRBV7-2, the J call TRBJ1-1; no clear D gene. Per germline, CDR1 SGHTA and CDR2 FQGNSA. The CDR3 runs to 14 residues. V lost 0 bases and J lost 2, with 7 bases in between.

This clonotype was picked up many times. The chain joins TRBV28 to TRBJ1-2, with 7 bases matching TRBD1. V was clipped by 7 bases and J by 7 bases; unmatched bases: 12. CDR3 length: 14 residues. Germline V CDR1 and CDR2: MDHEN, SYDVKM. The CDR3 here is CASTLTGQNSGYTF. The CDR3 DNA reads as TGTGCCAGCACTCTGACAGGGCAAAATTCTGGCTACACCTTC.

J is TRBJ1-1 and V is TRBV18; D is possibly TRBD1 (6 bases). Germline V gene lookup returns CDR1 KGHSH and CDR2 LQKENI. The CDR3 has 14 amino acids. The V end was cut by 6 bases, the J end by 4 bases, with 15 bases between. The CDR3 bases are TGTGCCAGCTCCCGCCGGACAGAGCCCACTGAAGCTTTCTTT. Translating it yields CASSRRTEPTEAFF.

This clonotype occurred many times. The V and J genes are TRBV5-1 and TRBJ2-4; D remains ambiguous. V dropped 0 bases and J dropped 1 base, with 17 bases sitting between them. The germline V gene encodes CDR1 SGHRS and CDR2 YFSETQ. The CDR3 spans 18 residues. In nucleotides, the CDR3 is TGCGCCAGCAGCTTGGCCTCGCAGGCTCAATCCGCCAAAAACATTCAGTACTTC. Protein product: CASSLASQAQSAKNIQYF.

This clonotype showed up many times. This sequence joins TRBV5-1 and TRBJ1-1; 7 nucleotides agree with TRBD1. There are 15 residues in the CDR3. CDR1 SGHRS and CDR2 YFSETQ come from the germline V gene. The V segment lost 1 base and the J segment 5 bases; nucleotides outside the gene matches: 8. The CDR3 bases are TGCGCCAGCAGCTTGCGGCAGGGGGGAAATACTGAAGCTTTCTTT. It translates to CASSLRQGGNTEAFF. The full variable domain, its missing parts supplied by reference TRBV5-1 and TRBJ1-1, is KAGVTQTPRYLIKTRGQQVTLSCSPISGHRSVSWYQQTPGQGLQFLFEYFSETQRNKGNFPGRFSGRQFSNSRSEMNVSTLELGDSALYLCASSLRQGGNTEAFFGQGTRLTVV.

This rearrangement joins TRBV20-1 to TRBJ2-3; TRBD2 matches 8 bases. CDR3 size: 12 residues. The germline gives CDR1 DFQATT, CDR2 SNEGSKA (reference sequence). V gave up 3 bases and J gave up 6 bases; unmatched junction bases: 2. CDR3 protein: CSASGGADTQYF. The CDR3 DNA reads TGCAGTGCTAGCGGGGGGGCGGATACGCAGTATTTT.

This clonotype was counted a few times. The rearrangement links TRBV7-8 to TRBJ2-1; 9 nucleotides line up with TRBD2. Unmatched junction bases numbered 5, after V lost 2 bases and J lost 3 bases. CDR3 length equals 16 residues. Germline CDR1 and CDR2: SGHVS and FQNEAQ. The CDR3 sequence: CASSLRRRGGYNEQFF. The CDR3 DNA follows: TGTGCCAGCAGCTTAAGAAGGCGGGGGGGCTACAATGAGCAGTTCTTC.

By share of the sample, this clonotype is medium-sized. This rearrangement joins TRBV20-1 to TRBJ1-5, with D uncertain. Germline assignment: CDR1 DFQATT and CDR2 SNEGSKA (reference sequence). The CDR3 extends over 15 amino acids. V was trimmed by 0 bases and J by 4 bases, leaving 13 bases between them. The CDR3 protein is CSARESGNPNQPQHF. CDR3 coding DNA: TGCAGTGCTAGAGAATCCGGAAACCCTAATCAGCCCCAGCATTTT.

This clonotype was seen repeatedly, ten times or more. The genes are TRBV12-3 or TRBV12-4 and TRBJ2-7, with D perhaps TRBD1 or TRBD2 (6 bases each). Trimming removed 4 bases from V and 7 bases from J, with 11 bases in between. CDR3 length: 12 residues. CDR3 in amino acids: CASSSGAKEQYF. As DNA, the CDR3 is TGTGCCAGCAGTTCGGGGGCTAAAGAGCAGTACTTC.

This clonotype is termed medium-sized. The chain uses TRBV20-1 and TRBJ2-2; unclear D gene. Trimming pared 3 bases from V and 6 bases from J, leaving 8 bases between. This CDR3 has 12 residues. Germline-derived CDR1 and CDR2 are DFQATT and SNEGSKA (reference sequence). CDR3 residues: CSARGISGELFF. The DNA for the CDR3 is TGCAGTGCTAGGGGCATTTCCGGGGAGCTGTTTTTT.

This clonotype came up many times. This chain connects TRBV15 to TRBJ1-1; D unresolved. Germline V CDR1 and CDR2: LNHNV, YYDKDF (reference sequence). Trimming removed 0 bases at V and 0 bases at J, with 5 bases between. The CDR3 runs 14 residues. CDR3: CATSRDWLNTEAFF. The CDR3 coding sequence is TGTGCCACCAGCAGAGATTGGTTGAACACTGAAGCTTTCTTT.

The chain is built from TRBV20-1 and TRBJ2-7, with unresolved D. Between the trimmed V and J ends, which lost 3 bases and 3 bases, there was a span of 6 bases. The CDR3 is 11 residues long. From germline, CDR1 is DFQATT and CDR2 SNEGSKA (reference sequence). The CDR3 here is CSASSFYEQYF. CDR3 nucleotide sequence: TGCAGTGCTAGTAGTTTCTACGAGCAGTACTTC.

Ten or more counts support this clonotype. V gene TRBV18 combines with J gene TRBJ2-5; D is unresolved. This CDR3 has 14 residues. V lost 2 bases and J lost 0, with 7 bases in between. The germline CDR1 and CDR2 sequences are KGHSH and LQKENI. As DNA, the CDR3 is TGTGCCAGCTCACCAGGCAGCCACCAAGAGACCCAGTACTTC. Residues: CASSPGSHQETQYF.

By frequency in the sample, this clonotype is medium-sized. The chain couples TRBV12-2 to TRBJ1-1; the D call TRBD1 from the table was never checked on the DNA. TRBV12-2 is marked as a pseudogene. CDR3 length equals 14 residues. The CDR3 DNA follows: TGTGCAAGTCGCCGAGGGGGTCGGGGCACTGAAGCTTTCTTT. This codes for CASRRGGRGTEAFF.

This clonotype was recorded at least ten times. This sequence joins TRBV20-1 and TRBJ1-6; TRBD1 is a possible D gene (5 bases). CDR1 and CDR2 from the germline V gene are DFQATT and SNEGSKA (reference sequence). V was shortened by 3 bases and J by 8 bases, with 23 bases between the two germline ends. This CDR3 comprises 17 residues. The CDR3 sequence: CSASGQGAIPGDSPLHF. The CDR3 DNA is TGCAGTGCTAGTGGGCAGGGCGCCATTCCCGGAGATTCACCCCTCCACTTT.

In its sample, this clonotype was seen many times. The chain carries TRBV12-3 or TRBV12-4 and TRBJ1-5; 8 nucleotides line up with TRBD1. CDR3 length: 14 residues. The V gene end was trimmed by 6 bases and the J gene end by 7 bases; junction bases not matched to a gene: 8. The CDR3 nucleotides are TGTGCCAGCAGCCAGACAGGGGTCCTGCAGCCCCAGCATTTT. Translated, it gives CASSQTGVLQPQHF.

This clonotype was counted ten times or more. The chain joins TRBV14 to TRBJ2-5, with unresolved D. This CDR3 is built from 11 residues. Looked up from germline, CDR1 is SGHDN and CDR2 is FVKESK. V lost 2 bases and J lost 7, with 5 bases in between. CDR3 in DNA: TGTGCCAGCAGCCAAAGAGGGACCCAGTACTTC. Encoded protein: CASSQRGTQYF.

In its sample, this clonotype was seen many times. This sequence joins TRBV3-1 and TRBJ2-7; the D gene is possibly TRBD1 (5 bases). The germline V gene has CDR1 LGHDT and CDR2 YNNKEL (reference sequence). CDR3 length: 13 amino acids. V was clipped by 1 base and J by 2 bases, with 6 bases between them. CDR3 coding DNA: TGTGCCAGCAGCCAAGGACAGACCTACGAGCAGTACTTC. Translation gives CASSQGQTYEQYF.

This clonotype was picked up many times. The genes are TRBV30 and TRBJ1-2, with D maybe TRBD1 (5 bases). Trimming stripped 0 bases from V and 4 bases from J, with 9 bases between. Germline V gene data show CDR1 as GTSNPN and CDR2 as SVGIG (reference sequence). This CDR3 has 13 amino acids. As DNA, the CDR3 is TGTGCCTGGAGTGTATACCAGGGCTATGGCTACACCTTC. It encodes CAWSVYQGYGYTF.

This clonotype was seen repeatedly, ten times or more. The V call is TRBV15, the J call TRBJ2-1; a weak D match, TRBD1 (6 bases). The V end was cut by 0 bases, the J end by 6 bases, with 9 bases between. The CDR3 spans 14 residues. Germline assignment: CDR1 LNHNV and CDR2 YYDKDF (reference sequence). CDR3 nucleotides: TGTGCCACCAGCAGAGACTTACAGGGCAATGAGCAGTTCTTC. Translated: CATSRDLQGNEQFF.

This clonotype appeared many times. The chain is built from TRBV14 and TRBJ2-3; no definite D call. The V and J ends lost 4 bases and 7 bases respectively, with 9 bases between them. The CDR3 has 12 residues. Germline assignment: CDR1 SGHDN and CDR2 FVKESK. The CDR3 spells CASSLLRNTQYF. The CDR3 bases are TGTGCCAGCAGCCTCTTGAGGAATACGCAGTATTTT.